A selection of T cell receptor beta chains follows, all from one sample in a study of T-cell memory formation after mild COVID-19. MiXCR, applied by TCRdb to the 5' RACE reads, yields one record per CDR3 protein. The repertoire includes about 60,000 distinct CDR3 sequences, 9% to 15% of them detected once, and under 30% sits in the top ten. What was sequenced was PBMCs or a T cell subset sorted from them (not recorded which). These receptor sequences come from a man aged 18 to 29 who had mild COVID-19 (a few samples of this study predate the infection). Cell type and time point are not known. CDR3s include the opening cysteine and the closing phenylalanine or tryptophan. A D gene is named only where the DNA matches it firmly. Clone size, where shown, is once, few, many, or a class for clones that have expanded.

CDR3 DNA	CDR3 protein	D gene	J gene	clone size	V gene
TGTGCCAGCAGTTTAGGTGGAAACACCATATATTTT	CASSLGGNTIYF	-	TRBJ1-3	few	TRBV12-3/TRBV12-4
TGTGCCTGGAGTGTACGTTGGGGGCAGGGAGGTAACCAGCCCCAGCATTTT	CAWSVRWGQGGNQPQHF	-	TRBJ1-5	few	TRBV30
TGTGCCAGCAGCACCGGAGCCCCGCTCGTTAGCAATCAGCCCCAGCATTTT	CASSTGAPLVSNQPQHF	-	TRBJ1-5	many	TRBV7-9
TGTGCCAGCAGTTTCGGGGCAGGGGGCGGCACTGAAGCTTTCTTT	CASSFGAGGGTEAFF	TRBD1	TRBJ1-1	few	TRBV27
TGTGCCAGCAGTTTTTCAGGGACCCCTGGAAGCTACACCTTC	CASSFSGTPGSYTF	-	TRBJ1-2	few	TRBV12-3/TRBV12-4
TGTGCCAGCAGCTCGGAACGAACAAAGGGGGGAGATCAGCCCCAGCATTTT	CASSSERTKGGDQPQHF	-	TRBJ1-5	-	TRBV5-8
TGTGCCAGCAGTGTGGACGGAGGTGAGCAGTTCTTC	CASSVDGGEQFF	-	TRBJ2-1	-	TRBV7-7
TGTGCCAGCAGTTTTTTTGATTCACCCCTCCACTTT	CASSFFDSPLHF	-	TRBJ1-6	few	TRBV27
TGCGCCAGCAGCGCGGCGGGGGGGCAAGAGACCCAGTACTTC	CASSAAGGQETQYF	TRBD2	TRBJ2-5	many	TRBV5-1
TGCGCCAGCACGCCCAGGGACACCGGGGAGCTGTTTTTT	CASTPRDTGELFF	-	TRBJ2-2	-	TRBV5-1
TGCGCCAGCAGCTCCCGGACTAGCGGGGGTATAGATACGCAGTATTTT	CASSSRTSGGIDTQYF	TRBD2	TRBJ2-3	many	TRBV5-1
TGCGCCAGCAGCATCACGGGGGGCGGTTACAATGAGCAGTTCTTC	CASSITGGGYNEQFF	-	TRBJ2-1	-	TRBV5-1
TGTGCCAGCAGCTTAGGATCGGGACAGGGGAAGCAGTACTTC	CASSLGSGQGKQYF	TRBD1	TRBJ2-7	-	TRBV7-2
TGTGCCAGCAGTTTGATCCCCGGTCCGAGTGGCGGCTACACCTTC	CASSLIPGPSGGYTF	-	TRBJ1-2	many	TRBV28
TGTGCCAGCAGCTTAGGTGCCGGGGGACTGGCCAACGTCCTGACTTTC	CASSLGAGGLANVLTF	-	TRBJ2-6	-	TRBV7-9
TGCGCCAGCAGCTTGGGGGGTAGCGGGAGAAGCACAGATACGCAGTATTTT	CASSLGGSGRSTDTQYF	TRBD2	TRBJ2-3	-	TRBV5-1
TGCGCCAGCAGCTTGGCGGGACCCAAATCCGGGGAGCTGTTTTTT	CASSLAGPKSGELFF	-	TRBJ2-2	many	TRBV5-1
TGTGCCAGCAGATCCGGGGGCGTTTCCTACGAGCAGTACTTC	CASRSGGVSYEQYF	-	TRBJ2-7	few	TRBV6-5
TGTGCCAGCAGTGAGATGACAGGGTACGTTGAGCAGTTCTTC	CASSEMTGYVEQFF	TRBD1	TRBJ2-1	-	TRBV2
TGTGCCAGTAGTAGGGGACTAGCGGGGGCTATGCAAGAGACCCAGTACTTC	CASSRGLAGAMQETQYF	TRBD2	TRBJ2-5	many	TRBV19
TGTGCCAGCAGTTTTGGCAGGGCCGACATTCAGTACTTC	CASSFGRADIQYF	-	TRBJ2-4	-	TRBV12-3/TRBV12-4
TGTGCCAGCTCACCACCCCAGAACTATGGCTACACCTTC	CASSPPQNYGYTF	-	TRBJ1-2	-	TRBV18
TGTGCCAGCAGACGGACAGGGGGGTACGAGCAGTACTTC	CASRRTGGYEQYF	TRBD1	TRBJ2-7	-	TRBV6-6
TGTGCCAGCAGTTACCAGACGAGTTGGGGACGGTTGTTTTTT	CASSYQTSWGRLFF	-	TRBJ2-2	-	TRBV6-6
TGTGCCAGCACCAGGGACAGGGGCCACCTAGGGAACACTGAAGCTTTCTTT	CASTRDRGHLGNTEAFF	TRBD1	TRBJ1-1	-	TRBV6-2/TRBV6-3
TGTGCCAGCAGCCAAGACCGGAGGGATACGCAGTATTTT	CASSQDRRDTQYF	-	TRBJ2-3	many	TRBV14
TGTGCCTGGAGGGACAGGGACGGGATCGAGCAGTACTTC	CAWRDRDGIEQYF	TRBD1	TRBJ2-7	few	TRBV30
TGTGCCAGCAACCGGGACAGGGAAGAGACCCAGTACTTC	CASNRDREETQYF	TRBD1	TRBJ2-5	few	TRBV2
TGTGCCAGCAGCTCCGTCCGACAGGGCTATGGCTACACCTTC	CASSSVRQGYGYTF	TRBD1	TRBJ1-2	many	TRBV11-2
TGTGCCAGCAGTTACGTTAACTATGGCTACACCTTC	CASSYVNYGYTF	-	TRBJ1-2	-	TRBV7-2
TGTGCCAGCACCGCCACCGGGGAGCTGTTTTTT	CASTATGELFF	-	TRBJ2-2	-	TRBV3-1
TGTGCCATCAGTGAGTCCGGAGACAGGGTAAATCAGCCCCAGCATTTT	CAISESGDRVNQPQHF	TRBD1	TRBJ1-5	few	TRBV10-3
TGTGCCAGCAGTTTGGGCGGGGGGGTTTCGGATACGCAGTATTTT	CASSLGGGVSDTQYF	TRBD2	TRBJ2-3	many	TRBV12-3/TRBV12-4
TGTGCCAGCAGACCCTGGACAGGGGCGTTTAGCTACACCTTC	CASRPWTGAFSYTF	TRBD1	TRBJ1-2	-	TRBV7-9
TGTGCCAGCAGCCAGGGACAGGACTATGGCTACACCTTC	CASSQGQDYGYTF	TRBD1	TRBJ1-2	few	TRBV7-3
TGTGCCAGCAGCCAAGGAGGGACCTATGGCTACACCTTC	CASSQGGTYGYTF	-	TRBJ1-2	-	TRBV4-2
TGCGCCAGCCGGGACGGATCCTGGACAGATACGCAGTATTTT	CASRDGSWTDTQYF	-	TRBJ2-3	many	TRBV5-1
TGCAGTGCCCCTCACTCCTACGAGCAGTACTTC	CSAPHSYEQYF	-	TRBJ2-7	many	TRBV20-1
TGTGCCAGCAGCCACGGGGGGGGTAGAGAGACCCAGTACTTC	CASSHGGGRETQYF	TRBD2	TRBJ2-5	-	TRBV14
TGTGCCAGCAGCTTCGAGAGGGGATTTACGATGCAGTACTTC	CASSFERGFTMQYF	-	TRBJ2-7	many	TRBV7-2
TGTGCCAGCAGTCCCTCCTCCAGGGGCTATGGCTACACCTTC	CASSPSSRGYGYTF	-	TRBJ1-2	-	TRBV6-5
TGTGCCAGCAGTTACCCTTCGGGGACGAGAGGCTACACCTTC	CASSYPSGTRGYTF	-	TRBJ1-2	-	TRBV6-6
TGTGCCAGCAGCTTCGGGCATTATAGCAATCAGCCCCAGCATTTT	CASSFGHYSNQPQHF	-	TRBJ1-5	-	TRBV5-5
TGTGCCAGCAGCCGCCTGCAGAAACCCCTCCACTTT	CASSRLQKPLHF	-	TRBJ1-6	few	TRBV3-1
TGTGCCACCAGCCCCCAAACCGTCGTGAGTTTTTCACCCCTCCACTTT	CATSPQTVVSFSPLHF	-	TRBJ1-6	few	TRBV2